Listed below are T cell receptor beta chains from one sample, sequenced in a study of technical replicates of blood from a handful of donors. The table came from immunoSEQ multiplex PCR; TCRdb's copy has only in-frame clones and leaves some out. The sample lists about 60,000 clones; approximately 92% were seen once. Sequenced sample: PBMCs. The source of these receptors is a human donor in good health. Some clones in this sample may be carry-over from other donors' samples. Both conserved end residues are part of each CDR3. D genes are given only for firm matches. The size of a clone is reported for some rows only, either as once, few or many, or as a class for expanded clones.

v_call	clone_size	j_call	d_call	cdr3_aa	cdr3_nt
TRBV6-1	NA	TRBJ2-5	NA	CASESGVETQYF	TGTGCCAGCGAGTCAGGGGTAGAGACCCAGTACTTC
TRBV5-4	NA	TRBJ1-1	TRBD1	CASSGTVGDTEAFF	TGTGCCAGCAGCGGGACAGTAGGGGACACTGAAGCTTTCTTT
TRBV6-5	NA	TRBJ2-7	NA	CASSERDSLYEQYF	TGTGCCAGCAGCGAAAGGGACTCACTCTACGAGCAGTACTTC
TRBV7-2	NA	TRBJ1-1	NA	CASSLLVNTEAFF	TGTGCCAGCAGCTTACTAGTGAACACTGAAGCTTTCTTT
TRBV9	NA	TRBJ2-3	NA	CASSVGVAKHSWAQYF	TGTGCCAGCAGCGTAGGGGTAGCGAAGCATAGTTGGGCGCAGTATTTT
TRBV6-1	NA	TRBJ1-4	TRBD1	CASSLGTGYEKLFF	TGTGCCAGCAGTCTCGGGACAGGGTATGAAAAACTGTTTTTT
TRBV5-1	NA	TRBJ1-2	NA	CASSGGGSNYGYTF	TGCGCCAGCAGCGGGGGGGGTTCTAACTATGGCTACACCTTC
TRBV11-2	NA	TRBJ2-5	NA	CASSLVGGWQETQYF	TGTGCCAGCAGCTTAGTTGGGGGGTGGCAAGAGACCCAGTACTTC
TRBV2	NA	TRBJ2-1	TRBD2	CASSERGGGADLSRIF	TGTGCCAGCAGTGAAAGGGGCGGGGGGGCAGATTTGAGCAGGATCTTC
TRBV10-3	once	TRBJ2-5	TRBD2	CAIRQGTSGGRGQETQYF	TGTGCCATCAGACAAGGGACTAGCGGGGGGCGAGGCCAAGAGACCCAGTACTTC
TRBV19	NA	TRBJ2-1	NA	CASSTLESSVDEQFF	TGTGCCAGTAGTACCCTGGAGTCCTCCGTGGATGAGCAGTTCTTC
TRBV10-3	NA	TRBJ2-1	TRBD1	CAISDGTGDSYNEQFF	TGTGCCATCAGTGATGGGACAGGGGACTCCTACAATGAGCAGTTCTTC
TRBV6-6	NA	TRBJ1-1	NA	CASTEPAGGGVAEAFF	TGTGCCAGCACCGAACCCGCGGGAGGGGGGGTGGCCGAAGCTTTCTTT
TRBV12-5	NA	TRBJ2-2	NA	CASGLAGLGTGELFF	TGTGCTAGTGGTTTGGCAGGGTTGGGGACCGGGGAGCTGTTTTTT
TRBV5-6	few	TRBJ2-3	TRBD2	CASSLSGRERTDTQYF	TGTGCCAGCAGCTTGAGTGGGAGGGAGCGCACAGATACGCAGTATTTT
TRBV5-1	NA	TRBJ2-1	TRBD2	CASSFALAGYNEQFF	TGCGCCAGCAGCTTTGCACTAGCGGGGTACAATGAGCAGTTCTTC
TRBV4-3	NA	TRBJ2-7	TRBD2	CASSPFFGMASGIYEQYF	TGCGCCAGCAGCCCTTTTTTCGGAATGGCTAGCGGGATTTACGAGCAGTACTTC